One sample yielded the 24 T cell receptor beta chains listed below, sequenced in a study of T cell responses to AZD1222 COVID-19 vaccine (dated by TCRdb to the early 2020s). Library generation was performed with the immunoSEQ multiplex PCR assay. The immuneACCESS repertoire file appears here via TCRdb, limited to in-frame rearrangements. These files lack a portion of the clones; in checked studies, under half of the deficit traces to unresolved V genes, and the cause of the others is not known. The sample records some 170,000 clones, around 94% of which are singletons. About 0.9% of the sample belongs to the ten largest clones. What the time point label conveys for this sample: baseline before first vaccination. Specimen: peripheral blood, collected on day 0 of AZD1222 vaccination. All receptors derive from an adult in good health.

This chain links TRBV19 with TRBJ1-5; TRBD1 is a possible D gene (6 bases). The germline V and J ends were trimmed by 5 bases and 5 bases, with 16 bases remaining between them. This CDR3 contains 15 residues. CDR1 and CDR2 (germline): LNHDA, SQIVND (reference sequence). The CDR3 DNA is TGTGCCAGTAGTCCGATGGGGGGGGCGGATCAGCCCCAGCATTTT. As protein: CASSPMGGADQPQHF.

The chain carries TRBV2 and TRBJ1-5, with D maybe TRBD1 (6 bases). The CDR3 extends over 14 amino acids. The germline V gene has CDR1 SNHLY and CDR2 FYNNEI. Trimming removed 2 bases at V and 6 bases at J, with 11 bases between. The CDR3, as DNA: TGTGCCAGCAGTGAACGGGGGGCCCGTCAGCCCCAGCATTTT. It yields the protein CASSERGARQPQHF.

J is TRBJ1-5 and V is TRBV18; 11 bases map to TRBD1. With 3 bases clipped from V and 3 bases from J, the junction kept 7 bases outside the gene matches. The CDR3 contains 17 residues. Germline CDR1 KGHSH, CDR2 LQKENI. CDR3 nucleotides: TGTGCCAGCTCACCCCTCGGACAGGGGGCTTCCAATCAGCCCCAGCATTTT. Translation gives CASSPLGQGASNQPQHF.

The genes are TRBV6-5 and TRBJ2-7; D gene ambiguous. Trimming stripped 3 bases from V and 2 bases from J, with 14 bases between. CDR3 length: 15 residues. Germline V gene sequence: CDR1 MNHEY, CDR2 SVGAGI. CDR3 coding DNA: TGTGCCAGCAGTTATTTGTCGCCAGGAGCCTACGAGCAGTACTTC. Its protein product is CASSYLSPGAYEQYF.

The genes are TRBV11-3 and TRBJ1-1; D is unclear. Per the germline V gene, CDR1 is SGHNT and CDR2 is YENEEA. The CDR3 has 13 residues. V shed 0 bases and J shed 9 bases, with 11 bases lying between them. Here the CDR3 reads CASSLDLRAQAFF. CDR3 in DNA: TGTGCCAGCAGCTTAGATTTGAGGGCTCAAGCTTTCTTT.

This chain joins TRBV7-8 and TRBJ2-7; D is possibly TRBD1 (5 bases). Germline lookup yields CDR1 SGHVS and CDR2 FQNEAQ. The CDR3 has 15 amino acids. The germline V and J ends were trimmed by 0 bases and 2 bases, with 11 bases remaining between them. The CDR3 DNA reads TGTGCCAGCAGCTTAGCGGGGATACAGGCCTACGAGCAGTACTTC. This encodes CASSLAGIQAYEQYF.

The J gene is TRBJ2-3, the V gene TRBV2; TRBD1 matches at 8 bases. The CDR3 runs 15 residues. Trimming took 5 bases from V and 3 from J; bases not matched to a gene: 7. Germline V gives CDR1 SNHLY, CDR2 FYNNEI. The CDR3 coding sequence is TGTGCCAGCAGTCGACAGGGGCTCGCGACAGATACGCAGTATTTT. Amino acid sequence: CASSRQGLATDTQYF.

CDR3 in DNA: TGTGCCAGCAGCCTACACTCCGGGGATGAGCAGTTCTTC. Its translation is CASSLHSGDEQFF. J is TRBJ2-1 and V is TRBV14, with D maybe TRBD2 (5 bases). Germline CDR1 SGHDN, CDR2 FVKESK. The V end was cut by 4 bases, the J end by 8 bases, with 12 bases between. The CDR3 length is 13 residues.

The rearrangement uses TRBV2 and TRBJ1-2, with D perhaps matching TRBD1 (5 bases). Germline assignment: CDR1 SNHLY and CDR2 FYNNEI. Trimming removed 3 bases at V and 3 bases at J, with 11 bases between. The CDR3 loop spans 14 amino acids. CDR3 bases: TGTGCCAGCAGTGATGACCCAGGGTACTATGGCTACACCTTC. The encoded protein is CASSDDPGYYGYTF.

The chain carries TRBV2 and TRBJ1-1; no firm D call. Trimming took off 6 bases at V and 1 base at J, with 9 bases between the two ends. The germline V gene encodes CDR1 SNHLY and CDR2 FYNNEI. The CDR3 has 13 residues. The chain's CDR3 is CASRLTGNTEAFF. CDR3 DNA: TGTGCCAGCAGACTAACTGGGAACACTGAAGCTTTCTTT.

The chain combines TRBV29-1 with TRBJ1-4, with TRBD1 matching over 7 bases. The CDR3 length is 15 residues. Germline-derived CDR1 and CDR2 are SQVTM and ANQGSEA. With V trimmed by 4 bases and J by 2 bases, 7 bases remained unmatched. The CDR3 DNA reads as TGCAGCGTTGCCCATCAGACAGGGACTAATGAAAAACTGTTTTTT. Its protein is CSVAHQTGTNEKLFF.

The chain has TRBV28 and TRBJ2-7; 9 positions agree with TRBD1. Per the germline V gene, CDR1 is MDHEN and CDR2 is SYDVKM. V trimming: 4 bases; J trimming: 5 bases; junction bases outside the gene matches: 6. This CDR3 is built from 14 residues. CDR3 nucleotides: TGTGCCAGCAGTTCGACAGGGGGGTCCCACGAGCAGTACTTC. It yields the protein CASSSTGGSHEQYF.

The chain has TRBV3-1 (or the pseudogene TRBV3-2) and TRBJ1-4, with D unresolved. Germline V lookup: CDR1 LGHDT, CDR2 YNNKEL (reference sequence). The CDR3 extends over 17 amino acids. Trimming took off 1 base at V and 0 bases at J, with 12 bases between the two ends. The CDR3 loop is CASSQGSEHATNEKLFF. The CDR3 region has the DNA TGTGCCAGCAGCCAAGGTTCAGAGCATGCAACTAATGAAAAACTGTTTTTT.

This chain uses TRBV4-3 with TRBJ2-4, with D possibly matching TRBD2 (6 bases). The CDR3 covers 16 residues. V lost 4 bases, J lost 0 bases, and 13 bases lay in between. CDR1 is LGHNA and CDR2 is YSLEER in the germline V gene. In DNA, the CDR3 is TGCGCCAGCAGCCTTTTTGGAGGGGAAGCCAAAAACATTCAGTACTTC. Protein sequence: CASSLFGGEAKNIQYF.

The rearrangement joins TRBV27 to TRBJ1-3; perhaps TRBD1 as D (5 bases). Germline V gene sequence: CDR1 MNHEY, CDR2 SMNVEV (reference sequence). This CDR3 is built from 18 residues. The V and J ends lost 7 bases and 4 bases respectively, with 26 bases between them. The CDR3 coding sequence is TGTGCCAGCACTCTACACCAAACCCGGCCAGGGACCGGAAACACCATATATTTT. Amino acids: CASTLHQTRPGTGNTIYF.

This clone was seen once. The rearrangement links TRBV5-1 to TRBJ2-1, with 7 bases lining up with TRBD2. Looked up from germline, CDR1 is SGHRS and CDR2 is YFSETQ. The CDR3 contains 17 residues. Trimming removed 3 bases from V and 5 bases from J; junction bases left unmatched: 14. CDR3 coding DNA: TGCGCCAGCAGCTCCACCCCACCAGGGCTAGCGGACAATGAGCAGTTCTTC. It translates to CASSSTPPGLADNEQFF.

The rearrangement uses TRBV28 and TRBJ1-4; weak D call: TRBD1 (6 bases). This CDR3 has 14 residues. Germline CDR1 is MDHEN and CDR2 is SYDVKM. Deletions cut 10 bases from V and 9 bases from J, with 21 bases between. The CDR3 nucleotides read TGTGCCACCCGGCGGGGGGCCGGAATGCAAAAACTGTTTTTT. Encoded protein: CATRRGAGMQKLFF.

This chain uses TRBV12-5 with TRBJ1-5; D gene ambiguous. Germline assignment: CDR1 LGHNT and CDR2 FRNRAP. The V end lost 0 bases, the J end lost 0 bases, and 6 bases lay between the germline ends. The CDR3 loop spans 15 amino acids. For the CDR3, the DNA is TGTGCTAGTGGTTTGGTACACGTTAGCAATCAGCCCCAGCATTTT. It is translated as CASGLVHVSNQPQHF.

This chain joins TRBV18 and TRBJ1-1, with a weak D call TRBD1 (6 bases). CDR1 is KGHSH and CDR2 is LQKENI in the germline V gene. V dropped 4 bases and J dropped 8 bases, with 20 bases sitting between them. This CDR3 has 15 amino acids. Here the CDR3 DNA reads TGTGCCAGCTCACTTATGGACAGCCTCCTAGCCGAAGCTTTCTTT. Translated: CASSLMDSLLAEAFF.

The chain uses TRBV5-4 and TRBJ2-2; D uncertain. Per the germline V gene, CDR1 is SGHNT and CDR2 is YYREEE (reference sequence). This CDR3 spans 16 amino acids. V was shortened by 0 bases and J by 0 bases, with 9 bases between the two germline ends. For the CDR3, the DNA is TGTGCCAGCAGCTTGGGAGACCTCGCGAACACCGGGGAGCTGTTTTTT. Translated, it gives CASSLGDLANTGELFF.

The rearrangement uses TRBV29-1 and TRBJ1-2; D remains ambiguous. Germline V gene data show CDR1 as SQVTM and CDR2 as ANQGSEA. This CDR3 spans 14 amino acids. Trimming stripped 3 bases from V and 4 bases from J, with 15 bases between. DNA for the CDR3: TGCAGCGTTGAGCTACAGAGGCCAGGCTATGGCTACACCTTC. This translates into CSVELQRPGYGYTF.

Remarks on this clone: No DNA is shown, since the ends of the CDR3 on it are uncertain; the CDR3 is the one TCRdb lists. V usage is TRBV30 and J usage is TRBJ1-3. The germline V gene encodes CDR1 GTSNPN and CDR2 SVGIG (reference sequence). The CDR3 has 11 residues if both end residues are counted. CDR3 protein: CAWGRGTASGF.

The CDR3 sequence: CASRVTGVRDQPQHF. For the CDR3, the DNA is TGTGCCAGCAGGGTGACAGGGGTGCGGGATCAGCCCCAGCATTTT. The chain recombines TRBV6-5 with TRBJ1-5; TRBD1 matches 8 bases. Trimming at V came to 6 bases and at J to 5 bases, leaving 9 bases not matched to a gene. CDR3 length: 15 amino acids. Germline CDR1 MNHEY, CDR2 SVGAGI.

CDR3 bases: TGTGCCAGCAGTTACCGAAGTTTAAGCACTGAAGCTTTCTTT. As protein: CASSYRSLSTEAFF. The chain combines TRBV6-5 with TRBJ1-1; D is uncertain. Trimming pared 2 bases from V and 4 bases from J, leaving 11 bases between. Looked up from germline, CDR1 is MNHEY and CDR2 is SVGAGI. The CDR3 spans 14 residues.